This note documents a single T cell receptor beta chain sequence. Assay used: immunoSEQ multiplex PCR; TCRdb lists only in-frame clones, some missing. The repertoire holds approximately 670,000 clones, around 90% seen once, with roughly 0.25% in the top ten. Germline CDR1 reads DFQATT; CDR2 reads SNEGSKA (reference sequence). The CDR3 contains 11 residues. The V gene lost 7 bases and the J gene lost 0 bases, with 6 bases spanning the gap. This entry comes from a study of blood T cell repertoires in COVID-19. The overall study: Collection of acute and convalescent COVID-19 samples took place in the United States, Italy and Spain.

This TCR derives from a woman aged 18-30 years with acute or convalescent COVID-19. The source material was peripheral blood. The V call is TRBV20-1, the J call TRBJ1-1; D not certain. Here the CDR3 reads CSGQMNTEAFF. CDR3 coding DNA: TGCAGTGGTCAAATGAACACTGAAGCTTTCTTT.